A selection of T cell receptor beta chains follows, all from one sample in a study of response to subunit inactivated influenza vaccine. Using its own MiXCR run on the RT-PCR reads, TCRdb lists one record per CDR3 protein. The table records approximately 170,000 distinct CDR3 sequences, 10% to 15% of them present only once. These sequences were also reported in another study, on T cells expressing NK-cell markers.

The starting material was CD8+ T cells sorted from PBMCs, obtained less than 13 days after vaccination. The receptor source for this set is a man aged 50-60 years who received an inactivated influenza vaccine. Both conserved end residues are part of each CDR3. The D gene is left open where the match is weak. Some rows have no size entry. The others give once, few or many, or a class for an expanded clone.

j_call: TRBJ2-7
v_call: TRBV7-4
clone_size: .
d_call: .
cdr3_nt: TGTGCCAGCAGCTTAGAGTGGTACGAGCAGTACTTC
cdr3_aa: CASSLEWYEQYF

j_call: TRBJ1-1
v_call: TRBV6-2/TRBV6-3
clone_size: once
d_call: .
cdr3_nt: TGTGCCAGCAGGGGTGGGTCAGTTTCTGAAGCTTTCTTT
cdr3_aa: CASRGGSVSEAFF

j_call: TRBJ1-2
v_call: TRBV6-5
clone_size: few
d_call: .
cdr3_nt: TGTGCCAGCAGTTACAGGGATGACTATGGCTACACCTTC
cdr3_aa: CASSYRDDYGYTF

j_call: TRBJ2-2
v_call: TRBV12-3/TRBV12-4
clone_size: few
d_call: .
cdr3_nt: TGTGCCAGCAGTCAACCGGGACACTTCATCGGGGAGCTGTTTTTT
cdr3_aa: CASSQPGHFIGELFF

j_call: TRBJ2-3
v_call: TRBV9
clone_size: .
d_call: TRBD2
cdr3_nt: TGTGCCAGCAGCATAACTAGCGGGAGTTTGGGAGATACGCAGTATTTT
cdr3_aa: CASSITSGSLGDTQYF

j_call: TRBJ2-1
v_call: TRBV25-1
clone_size: few
d_call: .
cdr3_nt: TGTGCCAGCAGCCGGGACCAGCTCGGTGAGCAGTTCTTC
cdr3_aa: CASSRDQLGEQFF

j_call: TRBJ2-7
v_call: TRBV10-3
clone_size: many
d_call: .
cdr3_nt: TGTGCCATCGGCCCCGGGACAAGGACCCACGAGCAGTACTTC
cdr3_aa: CAIGPGTRTHEQYF

j_call: TRBJ2-1
v_call: TRBV6-2/TRBV6-3
clone_size: few
d_call: .
cdr3_nt: TGTGCCAGCAGTTATTCGGGGACCCTGGTCGAGGAGCAGTTCTTC
cdr3_aa: CASSYSGTLVEEQFF

j_call: TRBJ2-5
v_call: TRBV28
clone_size: few
d_call: .
cdr3_nt: TGTGCCAGCAGTTTATCGGGGAAGGGGACCCAGTACTTC
cdr3_aa: CASSLSGKGTQYF

j_call: TRBJ2-7
v_call: TRBV20-1
clone_size: few
d_call: .
cdr3_nt: TGCAGTGCTAGAGACGGGGATGGGCACTACGAGCAGTACTTC
cdr3_aa: CSARDGDGHYEQYF

j_call: TRBJ2-7
v_call: TRBV13
clone_size: few
d_call: TRBD1
cdr3_nt: TGTGCCAGCAGCTTAAGGGGTAGGACAGGCCTTGACGAGCAGTACTTC
cdr3_aa: CASSLRGRTGLDEQYF

j_call: TRBJ2-1
v_call: TRBV20-1
clone_size: many
d_call: .
cdr3_nt: TGCAGTGCTAGAATGGATCCAAGCTCCTACAATGAGCAGTTCTTC
cdr3_aa: CSARMDPSSYNEQFF

j_call: TRBJ2-7
v_call: TRBV19
clone_size: few
d_call: TRBD1
cdr3_nt: TGTGCCAGTAGTATCAGTGGGCAGGGGGTCGTTCGCGAGCAGTACTTC
cdr3_aa: CASSISGQGVVREQYF

j_call: TRBJ2-3
v_call: TRBV19
clone_size: .
d_call: .
cdr3_nt: TGTGCCAGTAGGTCAGGGTTGGACACAGATACGCAGTATTTT
cdr3_aa: CASRSGLDTDTQYF

j_call: TRBJ2-1
v_call: TRBV6-2/TRBV6-3
clone_size: many
d_call: .
cdr3_nt: TGTGCCAGCAGCCCACGACACAATGAGCAGTTCTTC
cdr3_aa: CASSPRHNEQFF

j_call: TRBJ2-1
v_call: TRBV27
clone_size: .
d_call: .
cdr3_nt: TGTGCCAGCAGTTTATCGCAGATCGATGAGCAGTTCTTC
cdr3_aa: CASSLSQIDEQFF

j_call: TRBJ2-7
v_call: TRBV6-2/TRBV6-3
clone_size: few
d_call: .
cdr3_nt: TGTGCCAGCAGTTACCTGACGGCGAGCTCCTACGAGCAGTACTTC
cdr3_aa: CASSYLTASSYEQYF

j_call: TRBJ2-5
v_call: TRBV20-1
clone_size: .
d_call: .
cdr3_nt: TGCAGTGCTAGAGAAAGTACAGCGAGAGGAGAGACCCAGTACTTC
cdr3_aa: CSARESTARGETQYF

j_call: TRBJ2-2
v_call: TRBV9
clone_size: few
d_call: .
cdr3_nt: TGTGCCAGCCGCCCTGGGGCCGGGGAGCTGTTTTTT
cdr3_aa: CASRPGAGELFF

j_call: TRBJ2-3
v_call: TRBV7-8
clone_size: .
d_call: .
cdr3_nt: TGTGCCAGCAGCTTTTCTTCTGGAGATACGCAGTATTTT
cdr3_aa: CASSFSSGDTQYF

j_call: TRBJ2-7
v_call: TRBV5-6
clone_size: many
d_call: .
cdr3_nt: TGTGCCAGCAGCCTTGCCACTACCCTCTACGAGCAGTACTTC
cdr3_aa: CASSLATTLYEQYF

j_call: TRBJ1-5
v_call: TRBV28
clone_size: .
d_call: .
cdr3_nt: TGTGCCAGCAGCCCAGGAGTCAAGCAGCCCCAGCATTTT
cdr3_aa: CASSPGVKQPQHF

j_call: TRBJ2-1
v_call: TRBV28
clone_size: .
d_call: TRBD2
cdr3_nt: TGTGCCAGCAGTAACCCCGGGACTAATAATGAGCAGTTCTTC
cdr3_aa: CASSNPGTNNEQFF

j_call: TRBJ2-3
v_call: TRBV4-2
clone_size: .
d_call: TRBD2
cdr3_nt: TGTGCCAGCAGCCATCCCCACCCAGTAGCGGGCGCGGCAGATACGCAGTATTTT
cdr3_aa: CASSHPHPVAGAADTQYF

j_call: TRBJ1-1
v_call: TRBV7-9
clone_size: .
d_call: TRBD1
cdr3_nt: TGTGCCAGCAGCCCTTGGGCAGGGGGGTTGAACACTGAAGCTTTCTTT
cdr3_aa: CASSPWAGGLNTEAFF

j_call: TRBJ1-2
v_call: TRBV9
clone_size: .
d_call: .
cdr3_nt: TGTGCCAGCCGCATGACATCGGCCCGGGGCGGCTACACCTTC
cdr3_aa: CASRMTSARGGYTF

j_call: TRBJ2-2
v_call: TRBV6-1
clone_size: many
d_call: TRBD1
cdr3_nt: TGTGCCAGCAGTGTGGCAGGGGGTGTAAGCGGGGAGCTGTTTTTT
cdr3_aa: CASSVAGGVSGELFF

j_call: TRBJ1-2
v_call: TRBV6-1
clone_size: few
d_call: TRBD1
cdr3_nt: TGTGCCAGCAGTCCCATATTGCCCGTCCCGACAGGGGGCGACGGCTACACCTTC
cdr3_aa: CASSPILPVPTGGDGYTF

j_call: TRBJ2-3
v_call: TRBV2
clone_size: few
d_call: TRBD1
cdr3_nt: TGTGCCAGCAGTGCGGGACAGGCGAACACAGATACGCAGTATTTT
cdr3_aa: CASSAGQANTDTQYF

j_call: TRBJ1-4
v_call: TRBV2
clone_size: .
d_call: .
cdr3_nt: TGTGCCAGCATCCTCTGGGGCGCAACTAATGAAAAACTGTTTTTT
cdr3_aa: CASILWGATNEKLFF

j_call: TRBJ1-1
v_call: TRBV12-3/TRBV12-4
clone_size: .
d_call: .
cdr3_nt: TGTGCCAGCAGTTTGGGAGGTGGCGCGACTGAAGCTTTCTTT
cdr3_aa: CASSLGGGATEAFF

j_call: TRBJ2-7
v_call: TRBV12-3/TRBV12-4
clone_size: many
d_call: .
cdr3_nt: TGTGCCAGCAGTGTTACCGCCTACGAGCAGTACTTC
cdr3_aa: CASSVTAYEQYF

j_call: TRBJ2-1
v_call: TRBV19
clone_size: .
d_call: .
cdr3_nt: TGTGCCAGTAGTATCCAGGGGCAATCCTACAATGAGCAGTTCTTC
cdr3_aa: CASSIQGQSYNEQFF

j_call: TRBJ2-7
v_call: TRBV12-3/TRBV12-4
clone_size: few
d_call: TRBD1
cdr3_nt: TGTGCCAGCAGTTTAGGACAGGGGGCTTCGTCGTACGAGCAGTACTTC
cdr3_aa: CASSLGQGASSYEQYF

j_call: TRBJ2-7
v_call: TRBV7-5
clone_size: once
d_call: .
cdr3_nt: .
cdr3_aa: CISVSEAQRSRTYSYEQYF

j_call: TRBJ1-1
v_call: TRBV6-1
clone_size: many
d_call: TRBD1
cdr3_nt: TGTGCCAGCAGCCCCGGGACAGGGCCCAACACTGAAGCTTTCTTT
cdr3_aa: CASSPGTGPNTEAFF

j_call: TRBJ2-7
v_call: TRBV7-8
clone_size: many
d_call: .
cdr3_nt: TGTGCCAGCAGCTTGTCAAAGGGTGGCTACGAGCAGTACTTC
cdr3_aa: CASSLSKGGYEQYF

j_call: TRBJ1-2
v_call: TRBV4-1
clone_size: .
d_call: .
cdr3_nt: TGCGCCAGCAGCCAAGAATTAGGGAATCGTGGCTACACCTTC
cdr3_aa: CASSQELGNRGYTF

j_call: TRBJ1-5
v_call: TRBV10-3
clone_size: .
d_call: .
cdr3_nt: TGTGCCATCAGTGAGGTCGGAGGGGATCAGCCCCAGCATTTT
cdr3_aa: CAISEVGGDQPQHF

j_call: TRBJ2-5
v_call: TRBV4-1
clone_size: .
d_call: TRBD2
cdr3_nt: TGCGCCAGCAGCCAGCTAGCGGGGTTCGAGACCCAGTACTTC
cdr3_aa: CASSQLAGFETQYF

j_call: TRBJ1-1
v_call: TRBV7-6
clone_size: .
d_call: .
cdr3_nt: TGTGCCAGCAGCTGGAGGGGGGGCTCGGATGAAGCTTTCTTT
cdr3_aa: CASSWRGGSDEAFF

j_call: TRBJ2-7
v_call: TRBV7-9
clone_size: .
d_call: .
cdr3_nt: TGTGCCAGCAGCTTAGCGAGTAGGGATCAATACTTC
cdr3_aa: CASSLASRDQYF

j_call: TRBJ2-7
v_call: TRBV5-5
clone_size: few
d_call: .
cdr3_nt: TGTGCCAGCAGCTTGGCGGCAGATACCTACGAGCAGTACTTC
cdr3_aa: CASSLAADTYEQYF

j_call: TRBJ2-7
v_call: TRBV7-6
clone_size: .
d_call: TRBD2
cdr3_nt: TGTGCCAGCAGCTTAGGGACTAGCAACCGCGAGCAGTACTTC
cdr3_aa: CASSLGTSNREQYF

j_call: TRBJ2-7
v_call: TRBV12-3/TRBV12-4
clone_size: .
d_call: TRBD2
cdr3_nt: TGTGCCAGCAGTCCGGGCGGACTAGCGGGCCAGGACGAGCAGTACTTC
cdr3_aa: CASSPGGLAGQDEQYF

j_call: TRBJ1-5
v_call: TRBV21-1
clone_size: .
d_call: .
cdr3_nt: TGTGCCAGCACCATACACAGCAAGGGCAATCAGCCCCAGCATTTT
cdr3_aa: CASTIHSKGNQPQHF

j_call: TRBJ2-7
v_call: TRBV27
clone_size: many
d_call: .
cdr3_nt: TGTGCCAGCAGTCCCGGACCCCGTCTGGGTGAGCAGTACTTC
cdr3_aa: CASSPGPRLGEQYF

j_call: TRBJ2-1
v_call: TRBV7-6
clone_size: few
d_call: TRBD2
cdr3_nt: TGTGCCAGCAGCAATCCGGGACTAGCCCTGAGTGAGCAGTTCTTC
cdr3_aa: CASSNPGLALSEQFF

j_call: TRBJ2-5
v_call: TRBV12-3/TRBV12-4
clone_size: few
d_call: .
cdr3_nt: TGTGCCAGCAGTGAAGAAGGAACGGGGAAGACCCAGTACTTC
cdr3_aa: CASSEEGTGKTQYF

j_call: TRBJ2-7
v_call: TRBV7-9
clone_size: many
d_call: TRBD1
cdr3_nt: TGTGCCAGCAGCCCCTGGGGACAGGATTACGAGCAGTACTTC
cdr3_aa: CASSPWGQDYEQYF

j_call: TRBJ1-3
v_call: TRBV25-1
clone_size: .
d_call: TRBD1
cdr3_nt: TGTGCCAGCAGTCAGGGGGCCTTTGGAAACACCATATATTTT
cdr3_aa: CASSQGAFGNTIYF